This entry is about one T cell receptor beta chain. Its antigen remains unidentified. Other DNA variants within this sample encode the same CDR3. Naive CD8 cells were CD45RO-negative, positively selected for CCR7, excluding terminally differentiated effector memory CD45RA+ cells. The sample comes from a study of shared clonotypes between healthy human individuals. General study findings and limits: In this cohort, only blood was sampled, and tissue repertoires likely differ. The donor pool, a small one, limited the genetic and exposure-history diversity represented. Naive subsets generally had larger estimated richness than memory subsets.

Per the germline V gene, CDR1 is MGHRA and CDR2 is YSYEKL. The CDR3 is 13 amino acids. Trimming took off 1 base at V and 2 bases at J, with 6 bases between the two ends. The input for sorted-subset replicate PCRs was approximately 190 ng DNA, 25,000 to 30,000 T cell genomes. Assay used: immunoSEQ multiplex PCR; TCRdb lists only in-frame clones, some missing. The top ten hold 1.5% to 2% of the sample, which has millions of clones, 93% seen once. The rearrangement joins TRBV4-1 to TRBJ2-7; tentative D call: TRBD2 (6 bases). Input material: naive CD8+ T cells from PBMCs. The source is a man between 18 and 35 years old in good health. Some clones in this sample may be carry-over from other donors' samples. The CDR3 region is CASSQAGAYEQYF. CDR3 nucleotides: TGCGCCAGCAGCCAAGCGGGAGCCTACGAGCAGTACTTC.